This T cell receptor beta chain was recovered during a study of shared clonotypes between healthy human individuals. Across the whole study: CD4 naive and CD4 memory each took three plates per donor, while CD8 naive took two and CD8 memory one.

The naive CD8 fraction comprised CD45RO-negative cells positively selected for CCR7 and excluded terminally differentiated effector memory CD45RA+ cells. Donation came from healthy HIV-negative adults that had no recent acute infections or vaccinations. General study points: Lower generation probabilities were found for non-shared clonotypes than for those shared by all four donors.

This CDR3 is 17 amino acids long. Concerning this clone: Its antigen is unidentified.

TCRdb's table, derived via immunoSEQ multiplex PCR, lists solely in-frame clones and lacks some. The sample includes under 1 million clones, about 96% of them seen just once. The chain combines TRBV1 with TRBJ2-3. TRBV1 is classified as a pseudogene. This clonotype originated in a young man in good health. The sample consisted of naive CD8+ T cells sorted from blood. CDR3 nucleotide sequence: TGCACCAGCAGCCAAGATTCGGGACGGCCAGGGACAGATACGCAGTATTTT. Its protein product is CTSSQDSGRPGTDTQYF.